This entry lists 8 T cell receptor beta chains sequenced from one sample in a study of Japanese encephalitis immunity and Zika vaccine responses. TCRdb used MiXCR to reprocess the 5' RACE reads, holding one entry per CDR3 protein. The sample holds approximately 590 distinct CDR3 sequences; under 5% are singletons and the top ten take 30% to 35%. CFSE-labeled PBMCs were cultured 5 to 6 days with peptide pools, each at approximately 0.93 ug/mL. Live CD56-CD19-CD16-CD3+CD4+ cells with low CFSE were sorted unfixed as proliferating CD4 T cells. Sequences were derived from antigen-activated CD4+ T cells from blood, cultured, sampled during a Zika inactivated vaccine study. The receptors were sampled from an adult woman who received an inactivated Zika virus vaccine.

The V call is TRBV5-5, the J call TRBJ2-2; a possible D gene is TRBD1 (5 bases). This CDR3 is built from 12 residues. Looked up from germline, CDR1 is SGHKS and CDR2 is YYEKEE (reference sequence). The V end was cut by 5 bases, the J end by 8 bases, with 10 bases between. The CDR3 loop is CASRGPWGELFF. CDR3 in DNA: TGTGCCAGCAGGGGGCCTTGGGGGGAGCTGTTTTTT. The complete variable domain, with remaining parts taken from reference TRBV5-5 and TRBJ2-2, reads DAGVTQSPTHLIKTRGQQVTLRCSPISGHKSVSWYQQVLGQGPQFIFQYYEKEERGRGNFPDRFSARQFPNYSSELNVNALLLGDSALYLCASRGPWGELFFGEGSRLTVL.

This clonotype was counted many times. The rearrangement uses TRBV7-2 and TRBJ2-7, with D possibly called TRBD1 or TRBD2 (5 bases each). The CDR3 has 11 amino acids. Between the trimmed V and J ends, which lost 2 bases and 12 bases, there was a span of 11 bases. Germline values: CDR1 SGHTA, CDR2 FQGNSA. This CDR3 is CASSLMGERYF. Here the CDR3 DNA reads TGTGCCAGCAGCTTAATGGGGGAAAGGTACTTC.

By proportion, this clonotype is medium-sized. The V call is TRBV28, the J call TRBJ2-7; TRBD1 matches 9 bases. CDR3 length: 16 residues. Germline V gives CDR1 MDHEN, CDR2 SYDVKM. V lost 2 bases and J lost 2; bases outside the gene matches: 7. CDR3 bases: TGTGCCAGCAGTTTACCTCCGGGACAGGGAACCTACGAGCAGTACTTC. This sequence encodes CASSLPPGQGTYEQYF.

Judged by abundance, this clonotype is large. The V and J genes are TRBV29-1 and TRBJ1-2, with D perhaps TRBD1 (5 bases). CDR3 length: 13 residues. Germline V gene lookup returns CDR1 SQVTM and CDR2 ANQGSEA. V was clipped by 3 bases and J by 7 bases, with 15 bases between them. CDR3 nucleotide sequence: TGCAGCGTTGACAGAGGGACGGGGCCTGGCTACACCTTC. As protein: CSVDRGTGPGYTF.

This clonotype ranks as large. The gene calls are TRBV7-8 and TRBJ2-6; no firm D call. Germline CDR1 SGHVS, CDR2 FQNEAQ. Trimming took 5 bases from V and 0 from J, leaving 17 bases between them. The CDR3 contains 18 residues. The CDR3 region has the DNA TGTGCCAGCAGCGACGGGCCCGGAGAATACTCTGGGGCCAACGTCCTGACTTTC. Translated: CASSDGPGEYSGANVLTF.

Sample share makes this clonotype medium-sized. The rearrangement joins TRBV14 to TRBJ2-3, with 12 bases that match TRBD2. The germline gives CDR1 SGHDN, CDR2 FVKESK. This CDR3 region has 17 residues. V dropped 4 bases and J dropped 5; count of bases not matched to a gene: 10. DNA for the CDR3: TGTGCCAGCAGCCTTGGAACGACTAGCGGGAGTTTAGATACGCAGTATTTT. Its translation: CASSLGTTSGSLDTQYF. Based on the CDR3 plus reference TRBV14 and TRBJ2-3, the full variable domain is EAGVTQFPSHSVIEKGQTVTLRCDPISGHDNLYWYRRVMGKEIKFLLHFVKESKQDESGMPNNRFLAERTGGTYSTLKVQPAELEDSGVYFCASSLGTTSGSLDTQYFGPGTRLTVL.

This clonotype was detected many times. V is TRBV20-1 and J is TRBJ2-6, with D perhaps matching TRBD2 (6 bases). The germline CDR1 and CDR2 sequences are DFQATT and SNEGSKA (reference sequence). V lost 3 bases to trimming and J lost 4 bases, with 16 bases between them. This CDR3 is built from 16 residues. For the CDR3, the DNA is TGCAGTGCTAGGTCAGTCAAGGAGGGGGGGGCCAACGTCCTGACTTTC. Its protein product is CSARSVKEGGANVLTF.

Judged by abundance, this clonotype is medium-sized. V and J are TRBV20-1 and TRBJ1-2; D possibly corresponds to TRBD1 (6 bases). Germline CDR1 reads DFQATT; CDR2 reads SNEGSKA (reference sequence). CDR3 length equals 15 residues. Trimming cost V 6 bases and J 1 base, with 18 bases left between them. The CDR3 coding sequence is TGCAGTGCATTGGACAGCCTTTCTCTTAACTATGGCTACACCTTC. As protein: CSALDSLSLNYGYTF.